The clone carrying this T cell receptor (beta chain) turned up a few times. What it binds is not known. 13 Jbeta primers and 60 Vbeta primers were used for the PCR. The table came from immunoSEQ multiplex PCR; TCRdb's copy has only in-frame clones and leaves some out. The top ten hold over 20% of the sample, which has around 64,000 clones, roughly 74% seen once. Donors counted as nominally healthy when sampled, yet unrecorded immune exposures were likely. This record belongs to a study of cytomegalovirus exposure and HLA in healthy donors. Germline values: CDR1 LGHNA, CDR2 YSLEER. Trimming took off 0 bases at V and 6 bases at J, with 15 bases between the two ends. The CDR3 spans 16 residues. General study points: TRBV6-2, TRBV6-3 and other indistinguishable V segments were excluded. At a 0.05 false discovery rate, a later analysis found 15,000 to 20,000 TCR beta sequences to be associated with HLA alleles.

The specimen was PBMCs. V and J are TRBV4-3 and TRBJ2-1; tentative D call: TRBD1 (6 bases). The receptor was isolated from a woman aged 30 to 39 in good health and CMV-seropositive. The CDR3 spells CASSQDIGGRGNEQFF. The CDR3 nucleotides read TGCGCCAGCAGCCAAGATATTGGGGGCCGTGGCAATGAGCAGTTCTTC.